Listed below are T cell receptor beta chains from one sample, sequenced in a study of cytomegalovirus exposure and HLA in healthy donors. Only in-frame clones appear in the TCRdb table, and some are missing; sequencing was by immunoSEQ multiplex PCR. Among about 160,000 clones listed, 65% to 80% were seen once. The sample was PBMCs. The receptors stem from a man younger than 35 in good health and CMV-seropositive. Both conserved end residues are part of each CDR3. D genes are given only for firm matches. Rows give clone size only sometimes, using once, few, many, or a class for an expanded clone.

V gene	clone size	D gene	J gene	CDR3 protein	CDR3 DNA
TRBV2	few	.	TRBJ1-4	CASTLRRNEKLFF	TGTGCCAGCACTCTTCGGCGGAATGAAAAACTGTTTTTT
TRBV5-4	.	.	TRBJ2-2	CASSLRSLEWTGELFF	TGTGCCAGCAGCTTGCGCTCCTTGGAGTGGACCGGGGAGCTGTTTTTT
TRBV11-3	.	.	TRBJ2-1	CASSLDAADNEQFF	TGTGCCAGCAGCCTAGATGCAGCGGACAATGAGCAGTTCTTC
TRBV5-4	.	.	TRBJ1-5	CASSLDRTANQPQHF	TGTGCCAGCAGCTTGGATCGGACAGCTAATCAGCCCCAGCATTTT
TRBV15	.	TRBD2	TRBJ2-1	CATSRDLYGTSVGGEQFF	TGTGCCACCAGCAGAGATCTTTACGGGACTAGCGTAGGGGGGGAGCAGTTCTTC
TRBV7-6	.	.	TRBJ1-5	CASSPQEKQPQHF	TGTGCCAGCAGTCCTCAGGAAAAACAGCCCCAGCATTTT
TRBV19	.	TRBD1	TRBJ1-4	CASSTRGVNEKLFF	TGTGCCAGTAGTACCAGGGGGGTTAATGAAAAACTGTTTTTT
TRBV9	.	TRBD1	TRBJ1-2	CASNQGARYGYTF	TGTGCCAGCAACCAGGGGGCGAGGTATGGCTACACCTTC
TRBV6-1	once	TRBD1	TRBJ1-2	CASSGMRTGYGYTF	TGTGCCAGCAGCGGAATGAGGACAGGCTATGGCTACACCTTC
TRBV29-1	.	.	TRBJ1-5	CSVDHEGVGHNQPQHF	TGCAGCGTTGACCATGAGGGTGTGGGCCACAATCAGCCCCAGCATTTT
TRBV7-3	.	TRBD2	TRBJ2-1	CASSSTSGGAGGANEQFF	TGTGCCAGCAGCTCGACTAGCGGGGGGGCAGGGGGAGCGAATGAGCAGTTCTTC
TRBV10-3	once	.	TRBJ1-1	CAYTGSLNTEAFF	TGTGCCTACACAGGCTCCTTGAACACTGAAGCTTTCTTT
TRBV4-2	.	TRBD1	TRBJ1-1	CASSQVQGPEAFF	TGTGCCAGCAGCCAAGTACAGGGGCCTGAAGCTTTCTTT
TRBV28	.	.	TRBJ1-4	CASRGVLGANEKLFF	TGTGCCAGCAGGGGGGTTTTGGGGGCCAATGAAAAACTGTTTTTT
TRBV6-4	.	.	TRBJ2-3	CASTTESGNTQYF	TGTGCCAGCACCACTGAGTCGGGGAATACGCAGTATTTT
TRBV5-8	few	TRBD2	TRBJ2-3	CASSEVFGSGSGYTQYF	TGTGCCAGCAGCGAGGTCTTCGGGAGCGGGAGTGGATATACGCAGTATTTT
TRBV7-6	.	.	TRBJ2-3	CASTRGGGGTDTQYF	TGTGCCAGCACCCGTGGGGGGGGCGGCACAGATACGCAGTATTTT
TRBV5-8	.	.	TRBJ1-5	CASSRGTVGPTPQHF	TGTGCCAGCAGCCGGGGGACGGTGGGGCCGACGCCCCAGCATTTT
TRBV5-4	.	TRBD2	TRBJ2-1	CASSYGGAKYNEQFF	TGTGCCAGCAGCTACGGGGGGGCGAAGTACAATGAGCAGTTCTTC
TRBV2	.	TRBD1	TRBJ2-2	CASSADRGRGGELFF	TGTGCCAGCAGTGCCGACAGGGGGCGCGGTGGGGAGCTGTTTTTT
TRBV5-4	.	TRBD1	TRBJ1-1	CASSLGDGQGTEAFF	TGTGCCAGCAGCTTGGGGGATGGACAGGGGACTGAAGCTTTCTTT
TRBV7-9	.	.	TRBJ1-1	CASRGTGIMNTEAFF	TGTGCCAGCAGGGGCACAGGGATCATGAACACTGAAGCTTTCTTT
TRBV7-9	.	.	TRBJ1-5	CASRGAANQPQHF	TGTGCCAGCAGGGGGGCAGCGAATCAGCCCCAGCATTTT
TRBV28	.	.	TRBJ1-2	CASSTAEGPLRGGYTF	TGTGCCAGCAGTACTGCGGAGGGACCACTACGGGGTGGCTACACCTTC
TRBV10-3	.	.	TRBJ2-3	CAISVAEGGTDTQYF	TGTGCCATCAGTGTTGCCGAAGGGGGCACAGATACGCAGTATTTT
TRBV11-2	.	TRBD2	TRBJ2-5	CASSLIGTSGKETQYF	TGTGCCAGCAGCCTCATAGGGACTAGCGGGAAAGAGACCCAGTACTTC
TRBV29-1	.	.	TRBJ1-1	CSVKVLDRETEAFF	TGCAGCGTTAAAGTTCTGGACAGAGAAACTGAAGCTTTCTTT
TRBV4-1	.	TRBD1	TRBJ1-3	CASSQEGTGMRGGNTIYF	TGCGCCAGCAGCCAAGAGGGGACAGGGATGAGGGGTGGAAACACCATATATTTT
TRBV5-1	few	.	TRBJ1-1	CASSAGTGRETEAFF	TGCGCCAGCAGCGCGGGTACAGGGAGAGAGACTGAAGCTTTCTTT
TRBV7-3	.	.	TRBJ1-1	CASSLIGGRVTEAFF	TGTGCCAGCAGCTTAATCGGGGGGCGAGTCACTGAAGCTTTCTTT
TRBV15	.	.	TRBJ1-1	CATSRDMQGNTEAFF	TGTGCCACCAGCAGAGATATGCAGGGGAACACTGAAGCTTTCTTT
TRBV15	.	.	TRBJ1-1	CATSKEAQSTEAFF	TGTGCCACCAGCAAGGAGGCTCAGAGCACTGAAGCTTTCTTT
TRBV28	.	.	TRBJ1-5	CASSLGGDNQPQHF	TGTGCCAGCAGCCTGGGGGGGGACAATCAGCCCCAGCATTTT
TRBV5-1	.	TRBD2	TRBJ2-1	CASSFGSGGGFEQFF	TGCGCCAGCAGCTTTGGTAGCGGGGGGGGATTCGAGCAGTTCTTC
TRBV5-1	.	TRBD2	TRBJ2-1	CASSLALAGEQFF	TGCGCCAGCAGCTTGGCCCTAGCGGGTGAGCAGTTCTTC
TRBV15	.	TRBD1	TRBJ2-3	CATSRLTGAGTDTQYF	TGTGCCACCAGCAGGTTGACAGGGGCAGGCACAGATACGCAGTATTTT
TRBV5-5	.	TRBD2	TRBJ2-1	CASSLSPAGGLISYNEQFF	TGTGCCAGCAGCTTAAGTCCGGCGGGAGGACTAATCTCCTACAATGAGCAGTTCTTC
TRBV5-4	few	.	TRBJ2-5	CASSRQQETQYF	TGTGCCAGCAGCCGTCAGCAAGAGACCCAGTACTTC
TRBV19	.	.	TRBJ2-6	CASTAGRTGANVLTF	TGTGCCAGTACGGCAGGGCGTACTGGGGCCAACGTCCTGACTTTC
TRBV2	.	TRBD2	TRBJ2-3	CASILAGHTDTQYF	TGTGCCAGCATTCTAGCGGGCCACACAGATACGCAGTATTTT
TRBV6-5	.	TRBD2	TRBJ2-1	CASGGGYNEQFF	TGTGCCAGCGGGGGAGGGTACAATGAGCAGTTCTTC
TRBV6-5	.	.	TRBJ2-5	CASSLALGETQYF	TGTGCCAGCAGTCTAGCATTGGGCGAGACCCAGTACTTC
TRBV29-1	few	.	TRBJ2-2	CSVEGMGGTRNTGELFF	TGCAGCGTTGAAGGCATGGGGGGGACAAGGAACACCGGGGAGCTGTTTTTT
TRBV27	once	.	TRBJ1-1	CASSPSRANTEAFF	TGTGCCAGCAGCCCGAGCAGGGCGAACACTGAAGCTTTCTTT
TRBV20-1	.	.	TRBJ1-2	CSVTGSYGYTF	TGCAGTGTAACAGGATCCTATGGCTACACCTTC
TRBV6-6	.	.	TRBJ2-1	CASSPFRDSYNEQFF	TGTGCCAGCAGTCCCTTCAGGGACTCCTACAATGAGCAGTTCTTC
TRBV5-6	.	.	TRBJ1-5	CASSLAGGEPQHF	TGTGCCAGCAGCTTGGCCGGTGGAGAGCCCCAGCATTTT
TRBV10-2	.	TRBD2	TRBJ2-1	CASRPSGLAGDEQFF	TGCGCCAGCAGGCCCTCGGGACTAGCGGGAGATGAGCAGTTCTTC
TRBV5-8	.	.	TRBJ1-2	CASSLGPGGIGYTF	TGTGCCAGCAGCTTGGGGCCCGGAGGGATTGGCTACACCTTC
TRBV19	.	.	TRBJ2-1	CASSIQLSLAYNEQFF	TGTGCCAGTAGTATCCAACTTTCTCTAGCCTACAATGAGCAGTTCTTC
TRBV7-2	few	TRBD1	TRBJ1-2	CASSSSMSGGGAFGYTF	TGTGCCAGCAGCTCTAGTATGTCAGGGGGCGGGGCATTTGGCTACACCTTC
TRBV9	.	TRBD1	TRBJ1-2	CASSVSTGARRGYTF	TGTGCCAGCAGCGTAAGTACAGGGGCCCGGCGTGGCTACACCTTC
TRBV19	.	.	TRBJ2-2	CASSLHTGELFF	TGTGCCAGTAGTCTCCACACCGGGGAGCTGTTTTTT
TRBV6-1	.	.	TRBJ1-1	CASSEEGYGQPGAFF	TGTGCCAGCAGTGAAGAAGGCTACGGACAGCCTGGAGCTTTCTTT